A single sample is the source of the 10 T cell receptor beta chains below, sequenced in a study of blood T cell repertoires in COVID-19. Measured with immunoSEQ multiplex PCR; TCRdb has only the in-frame clones, and not every one. The sample lists about 120,000 clones; approximately 85% were seen once. Sample: peripheral blood. The receptors derive from an elderly woman with acute or convalescent COVID-19.

This sequence joins TRBV5-1 and TRBJ1-1; TRBD1 aligns across 10 bases. CDR1 is SGHRS and CDR2 is YFSETQ in the germline V gene. This CDR3 spans 14 amino acids. The junction had 3 bases not matched to a gene; V was cut back by 2 bases and J by 5 bases. The CDR3 bases are TGCGCCAGCAGCTTTGCGGACAGGGGGACTGAAGCTTTCTTT. This codes for CASSFADRGTEAFF. Together with reference TRBV5-1 and TRBJ1-1, the CDR3 gives the full variable domain: KAGVTQTPRYLIKTRGQQVTLSCSPISGHRSVSWYQQTPGQGLQFLFEYFSETQRNKGNFPGRFSGRQFSNSRSEMNVSTLELGDSALYLCASSFADRGTEAFFGQGTRLTVV.

The chain uses TRBV6-5 and TRBJ2-3, with TRBD2 matching 8 bases. CDR3 size: 15 residues. V lost 4 bases and J lost 2; bases outside the gene matches: 5. CDR1 and CDR2 (germline): MNHEY, SVGAGI. CDR3 nucleotide sequence: TGTGCCAGCAGTTTTTCAGCGGGGGCCACAGATACGCAGTATTTT. Translating it yields CASSFSAGATDTQYF.

V gene TRBV5-6 combines with J gene TRBJ1-6; TRBD1 might be the D (5 bases). CDR1 and CDR2 (germline): SGHDT, YYEEEE. Trimming removed 1 base from V and 9 bases from J, with 14 bases in between. The CDR3 sequence is 15 residues long. In nucleotides, the CDR3 is TGTGCCAGCAGCTTGAGGGCAGGGAAGAGTTCACCCCTCCACTTT. Amino acid sequence: CASSLRAGKSSPLHF.

This sequence joins TRBV5-1 and TRBJ2-5, with D tentatively TRBD2 (5 bases). The CDR3 covers 13 residues. From germline, CDR1 is SGHRS and CDR2 YFSETQ. V lost 2 bases and J lost 5, with 10 bases in between. CDR3 sequence reads: CASSFGIGETQYF. The DNA of the CDR3 is TGCGCCAGCAGCTTCGGGATTGGGGAGACCCAGTACTTC.

The V and J genes are TRBV6-1 and TRBJ2-1, with a weak D call TRBD1 (5 bases). The CDR3 extends over 15 amino acids. CDR1 and CDR2 (germline): MNHNS, SASEGT. V was clipped by 0 bases and J by 3 bases, with 9 bases between them. CDR3 protein: CASSEAKTVYNEQFF. The CDR3 region has the DNA TGTGCCAGCAGTGAAGCGAAGACAGTCTACAATGAGCAGTTCTTC.

V usage is TRBV6-5 and J usage is TRBJ2-5; 9 bases agree with TRBD2. The J segment lost 2 bases and the V segment lost 5 bases, leaving 6 bases of the junction unmatched. CDR3 length: 15 residues. The germline V gene has CDR1 MNHEY and CDR2 SVGAGI. The DNA of the CDR3 is TGTGCCAGCAGTCGCAGCGGGGGGCCTCAAGAGACCCAGTACTTC. Protein product: CASSRSGGPQETQYF.

The chain is built from TRBV7-2 and TRBJ2-1; TRBD1 might be the D (5 bases). V was clipped by 1 base and J by 7 bases, with 11 bases between them. The CDR3 contains 14 residues. CDR1 is SGHTA and CDR2 is FQGNSA in the germline V gene. CDR3 nucleotides: TGTGCCAGCAGCTTAGATGCAGGGCGGAATGAGCAGTTCTTC. Residues: CASSLDAGRNEQFF.

The genes are TRBV10-3 and TRBJ1-1, with D hard to call. The CDR3 has 13 residues. CDR1 is ENHRY, CDR2 SYGVKD, per germline. V was shortened by 3 bases and J by 1 base, with 6 bases between the two germline ends. The CDR3 spells CAISDAGNTEAFF. CDR3 bases: TGTGCCATCAGTGATGCAGGGAACACTGAAGCTTTCTTT.

The V and J genes are TRBV4-1 and TRBJ2-3, with D possibly matching TRBD2 (7 bases). Trimming removed 5 bases at V and 0 bases at J, with 27 bases between. Germline V gene data show CDR1 as MGHRA and CDR2 as YSYEKL. The CDR3 is made up of 20 amino acids. The CDR3 protein is CASSFSGRGAKYSSTDTQYF. CDR3 bases: TGCGCCAGCAGCTTTTCTGGCCGGGGGGCGAAATATTCTAGCACAGATACGCAGTATTTT.

V gene TRBV19 combines with J gene TRBJ1-6; D gene ambiguous. Germline V lookup: CDR1 LNHDA, CDR2 SQIVND (reference sequence). V was pared by 6 bases and J by 3 bases, with 12 bases between. The CDR3 has 15 residues. This CDR3 reads CASSLRFDYNSPLHF. The CDR3 region has the DNA TGTGCCAGTAGCCTCAGGTTTGACTATAATTCACCCCTCCACTTT.